Following are 25 T cell receptor beta chains from one sample sequenced in a study of CD8 T cells in ankylosing spondylitis (dated by TCRdb to between 2016 and 2019). The library was built by means of 5' RACE. The data were produced on an Illumina HiSeq 2500. The public sequencing data were trimmed at Q25 with fastp and processed into clonotypes with MiXCR by TCRdb, which kept only in-frame beta chains. Each CDR3 protein appears once, grouped with its most common genes and DNA. Within this sample are 230,000 or so distinct CDR3 sequences, with 24% of them counted one time only. The ten largest make up 0.6% to 0.75% of the sample. Sequencing input: blood, either unsorted or a sorted T cell fraction (not recorded which). The receptors originated from a male donor with ankylosing spondylitis or in good health (not recorded which).

This clonotype turned up a few times. An end of the junction does not agree with germline; a read error may underlie this. V usage is TRBV20-1 and J usage is TRBJ2-1; perhaps D is TRBD1 or TRBD2 (8 bases each). The CDR3 extends over 14 amino acids. Germline V gene sequence: CDR1 DFQATT, CDR2 SNEGSKA (reference sequence). CDR3 DNA: TGCAGTGCTAGAGATCGAGCGGGGGACAGGCGAAATCCGTTC. It is translated as CSARDRAGDRRNPF.

This clonotype was seen a handful of times. The CDR3 nucleotides read TGTGCCAGCAGTGGGGGGGACAGGGTATACGATGACTATGGCTACACCTTC. It yields the protein CASSGGDRVYDDYGYTF. The V and J genes are TRBV6-1 and TRBJ1-2; 9 nucleotides align to TRBD1. Trimming at V came to 4 bases and at J to 3 bases, leaving 12 bases not matched to a gene. The CDR3 is made up of 17 amino acids. Germline-derived CDR1 and CDR2 are MNHNS and SASEGT.

In this sample, this clonotype turned up many times. This chain uses TRBV5-1 with TRBJ2-5; perhaps D is TRBD1 or TRBD2 (5 bases each). Germline V gene lookup returns CDR1 SGHRS and CDR2 YFSETQ. The V gene lost 5 bases and the J gene lost 5 bases, with 16 bases spanning the gap. The CDR3 has 14 amino acids. DNA for the CDR3: TGCGCCAGCAGTCCGGGACCGGTGGGGGAGACCCAGTACTTC. Its translation: CASSPGPVGETQYF.

This clonotype has only a few counts. This chain connects TRBV20-1 to TRBJ2-5; TRBD1 aligns across 11 bases. V lost 3 bases to trimming and J lost 3 bases; unmatched junction nucleotides: 6. CDR3 length: 15 amino acids. Germline V gene data show CDR1 as DFQATT and CDR2 as SNEGSKA (reference sequence). The CDR3 reads CSASAGTGGEETQYF. CDR3 coding DNA: TGCAGTGCTAGTGCCGGGACAGGGGGGGAAGAGACCCAGTACTTC.

This clonotype was counted a few times. The rearrangement links TRBV20-1 to TRBJ2-3, with TRBD1 matching over 7 bases. V shed 3 bases and J 4 bases; nucleotides not matched to a gene: 13. CDR1 DFQATT and CDR2 SNEGSKA come from the germline V gene (reference sequence). CDR3 length: 16 amino acids. CDR3 in DNA: TGCAGTGCTAGCATTAACAGGGGTGGGAACGCAGATACGCAGTATTTT. The encoded protein is CSASINRGGNADTQYF.

This clonotype was detected a few times. The chain combines TRBV12-3 or TRBV12-4 with TRBJ2-1, with a possible D match to TRBD2 (5 bases). This CDR3 is built from 14 residues. V shed 6 bases and J shed 10 bases, with 19 bases lying between them. DNA for the CDR3: TGTGCCAGCAGCCAAAGCACCGGGAACGGGGAGCAGTTCTTC. Translating it yields CASSQSTGNGEQFF.

V and J are TRBV6-5 and TRBJ2-3; the D is unclear. V gave up 6 bases and J gave up 2 bases, with 9 bases separating them. Germline V gene data show CDR1 as MNHEY and CDR2 as SVGAGI. The CDR3 loop spans 13 amino acids. The CDR3 loop reads CASRSRPTDTQYF. The CDR3 coding sequence is TGTGCCAGCAGGTCTCGTCCCACAGATACGCAGTATTTT.

This chain joins TRBV6-5 and TRBJ2-3; D might be TRBD2 (5 bases). Germline CDR1 and CDR2: MNHEY and SVGAGI. The ends were cut back, 2 bases at V and 3 bases at J, with 9 bases in the middle. CDR3 length: 14 amino acids. Written as DNA, the CDR3 is TGTGCCAGCAGTTACGGGTTAGCGACAGATACGCAGTATTTT. Amino acids: CASSYGLATDTQYF.

This clonotype was observed at least ten times. This chain joins TRBV20-1 and TRBJ2-1; D is perhaps TRBD1 (6 bases). The CDR3 contains 13 residues. Looked up from germline, CDR1 is DFQATT and CDR2 is SNEGSKA (reference sequence). V lost 6 bases and J lost 5, with 14 bases in between. CDR3 protein: CSATGTTNNEQFF. The DNA for the CDR3 is TGCAGTGCCACCGGGACAACGAACAATGAGCAGTTCTTC.

At least ten counts were recorded for this clonotype. The chain employs TRBV11-3 and TRBJ2-2; 7 bases fit TRBD1. After removal of 6 bases from V and 6 bases from J, the junction contained 4 bases not matched to a gene. Germline lookup yields CDR1 SGHNT and CDR2 YENEEA. The CDR3 extends over 13 amino acids. CDR3 amino acids: CASRFQGAGELFF. The CDR3 nucleotides are TGTGCCAGCAGATTTCAGGGGGCCGGGGAGCTGTTTTTT.

This clonotype was observed a single time. This sequence joins TRBV5-4 and TRBJ1-5; D may be TRBD1 (5 bases). The germline V gene encodes CDR1 SGHNT and CDR2 YYREEE (reference sequence). The CDR3 is 14 residues long. V lost 4 bases to trimming and J lost 0 bases, with 8 bases between them. CDR3 bases: TGTGCCAGCAGCCAAGACAGTAGCAATCAGCCCCAGCATTTT. Translating it yields CASSQDSSNQPQHF.

This clonotype was counted ten times or more. The rearrangement joins TRBV28 to TRBJ2-7; D not resolved. Deletions cut 0 bases from V and 1 base from J, with 1 base between. CDR3 size: 12 residues. Germline CDR1 reads MDHEN; CDR2 reads SYDVKM. The CDR3 region is CASSLWSYEQYF. DNA of the CDR3: TGTGCCAGCAGTTTATGGTCCTACGAGCAGTACTTC. Looking up the rest from reference TRBV28 and TRBJ2-7 gives the full variable domain: DVKVTQSSRYLVKRTGEKVFLECVQDMDHENMFWYRQDPGLGLRLIYFSYDVKMKEKGDIPEGYSVSREKKERFSLILESASTNQTSMYLCASSLWSYEQYFGPGTRLTVT.

V usage is TRBV7-9 and J usage is TRBJ2-5; D remains ambiguous. V gave up 1 base and J gave up 1 base, with 10 bases separating them. The CDR3 is made up of 15 amino acids. Germline values: CDR1 SEHNR, CDR2 FQNEAQ (reference sequence). The CDR3 nucleotides read TGTGCCAGCAGCTTAGTCCGAGGCGTCCAAGAGACCCAGTACTTC. Protein: CASSLVRGVQETQYF. Looking up the rest from reference TRBV7-9 and TRBJ2-5 gives the full variable domain: DTGVSQNPRHKITKRGQNVTFRCDPISEHNRLYWYRQTLGQGPEFLTYFQNEAQLEKSRLLSDRFSAERPKGSFSTLEIQRTEQGDSAMYLCASSLVRGVQETQYFGPGTRLLVL.

In its sample, this clonotype was seen many times. The V call is TRBV12-3 or TRBV12-4, the J call TRBJ2-7; 7 positions match TRBD1. This CDR3 is 13 amino acids long. V trimming: 6 bases; J trimming: 3 bases; junction bases outside the gene matches: 5. CDR3 sequence reads: CASRPAGGYEQYF. For the CDR3, the DNA is TGTGCCAGCAGGCCCGCAGGGGGCTACGAGCAGTACTTC.

The DNA for the CDR3 is TGTGCCAGCAGCCTACCTAGGGACAGGGTCCTCGATAGCACAGATACGCAGTATTTT. Its protein product is CASSLPRDRVLDSTDTQYF. V is TRBV11-1 and J is TRBJ2-3, with 9 bases aligning to TRBD1. Germline CDR1 is SGHAT and CDR2 is FQDESV (reference sequence). V shed 5 bases, J shed 0 bases, and the junction held 15 bases outside the gene matches. The CDR3 spans 19 residues.

V and J are TRBV20-1 and TRBJ2-5; 7 nucleotides line up with TRBD1. Germline V gives CDR1 DFQATT, CDR2 SNEGSKA (reference sequence). The junction had 10 bases not matched to a gene; V was cut back by 8 bases and J by 4 bases. The CDR3 extends over 13 amino acids. The CDR3 DNA reads as TGCAGTCCCCAGGTGACAGGGAGAGAGACCCAGTACTTC. It encodes CSPQVTGRETQYF.

This clonotype has a count of ten or more. V and J are TRBV20-1 and TRBJ1-1, with a weak D call TRBD1 (5 bases). Trimming pared 0 bases from V and 8 bases from J, leaving 13 bases between. There are 13 residues in the CDR3. Germline assignment: CDR1 DFQATT and CDR2 SNEGSKA (reference sequence). This CDR3 reads CSARDYRDGEAFF. The CDR3 nucleotides are TGCAGTGCTAGAGATTATAGGGACGGGGAAGCTTTCTTT.

This clonotype was observed a handful of times. The gene calls are TRBV29-1 and TRBJ2-3; possibly TRBD2 for D (5 bases). Germline CDR1 and CDR2: SQVTM and ANQGSEA. CDR3 length: 12 residues. Trimming left V 7 bases short and J 5 bases short, with 13 bases between. This CDR3 reads CSAAGVQDTQYF. The CDR3 region has the DNA TGCAGCGCCGCCGGGGTACAAGATACGCAGTATTTT.

The V gene is TRBV12-3 or TRBV12-4, the J gene TRBJ1-2; D remains unclear. Trimming cost V 8 bases and J 4 bases, with 8 bases left between them. The length of the CDR3 is 11 residues. CDR3 sequence (DNA): TGTGCCAGCGGGCCATCCTATGGCTACACCTTC. Its protein is CASGPSYGYTF.

This sequence joins TRBV7-2 and TRBJ2-3; D gene uncertain. With 0 bases removed from V and 6 bases from J, the gap between germline ends came to 7 bases. The CDR3 sequence is 13 residues long. CDR1 is SGHTA, CDR2 FQGNSA, per germline. CDR3 sequence reads: CASSLALSDTQYF. CDR3 nucleotides: TGTGCCAGCAGCTTAGCCCTTTCCGATACGCAGTATTTT.

J is TRBJ2-5 and V is TRBV12-3 or TRBV12-4; TRBD1 might be the D (6 bases). Trimming removed 2 bases at V and 4 bases at J, with 11 bases between. The CDR3 sequence is 14 residues long. Here the CDR3 DNA reads TGTGCCAGCAGTTTAACAGGGATGGGAGAGACCCAGTACTTC. Amino acids: CASSLTGMGETQYF.

This clonotype was seen many times. The genes are TRBV6-5 and TRBJ1-6, with 11 nucleotides matching TRBD1. V lost 4 bases and J lost 8; bases outside the gene matches: 7. Germline assignment: CDR1 MNHEY and CDR2 SVGAGI. This CDR3 comprises 16 residues. The CDR3 sequence: CASSSPGQGVDSPLHF. The CDR3 DNA is TGTGCCAGCAGTTCACCGGGACAGGGGGTCGATTCACCCCTCCACTTT.

There are a few counts of this clonotype. The genes are TRBV12-3 or TRBV12-4 and TRBJ2-1, with TRBD2 identical over 9 bases. V dropped 7 bases and J dropped 6; count of bases not matched to a gene: 7. There are 14 residues in the CDR3. The CDR3 DNA is TGTGCCAGCACCCGCGGGGGGGCGATCAATGAGCAGTTCTTC. This codes for CASTRGGAINEQFF.

The table lists this clonotype with many counts. The chain has TRBV20-1 and TRBJ2-2; 7 bases align to TRBD1. CDR1 and CDR2 from the germline V gene are DFQATT and SNEGSKA (reference sequence). CDR3 size: 15 residues. V was pared by 1 base and J by 6 bases, with 8 bases of the junction left unmatched. CDR3 protein: CSARGTTGVAGELFF. The CDR3 coding sequence is TGCAGTGCTAGAGGAACCACAGGGGTTGCCGGGGAGCTGTTTTTT.

This clonotype was seen ten or more times. CDR3 sequence reads: CASSPFESGNEQFF. The CDR3 bases are TGTGCCAGCTCACCATTTGAGAGCGGCAATGAGCAGTTCTTC. This chain joins TRBV18 and TRBJ2-1; tentatively, D is TRBD2 (5 bases). V lost 2 bases, J lost 6 bases, and 11 bases lay in between. Germline loops: CDR1 KGHSH, CDR2 LQKENI. The CDR3 spans 14 residues. Full variable domain (missing parts from reference TRBV18 and TRBJ2-1): NAGVMQNPRHLVRRRGQEARLRCSPMKGHSHVYWYRQLPEEGLKFMVYLQKENIIDESGMPKERFSAEFPKEGPSILRIQQVVRGDSAAYFCASSPFESGNEQFFGPGTRLTVL.